Below, 27 T cell receptor beta chains from the same sample are listed, as sequenced in a study of identical twins (dated by TCRdb to the mid-2010s). Library creation used 5' RACE. Reads for this sample came from an Illumina HiSeq 2000. Through fastp at Q25 and MiXCR, TCRdb rebuilt clones from the public reads, retaining in-frame beta chains. Rows are unified per CDR3 protein, each entry keeping the most common DNA and genes. Recorded for this sample are roughly 350,000 distinct CDR3 sequences; approximately 13% of them occurred a single time. 7.2% of the sample lies in the top ten. The data also belong to a second study, concerning yellow fever vaccine responses in identical twins.

The sequencing input was CD8+ T cells sorted from blood. These receptors were taken from a young woman in good health.

There are many counts of this clonotype. V gene TRBV29-1 combines with J gene TRBJ2-7; D might be TRBD1 or TRBD2, each matching 6 bases. V was clipped by 6 bases and J by 4 bases, with 10 bases between them. CDR1 and CDR2 (germline): SQVTM, ANQGSEA. This CDR3 contains 11 residues. The CDR3 coding sequence is TGCAGCGTGACTAGGGGGTACGAGCAGTACTTC. This encodes CSVTRGYEQYF.

This clonotype was recorded a few times. The rearrangement joins TRBV20-1 to TRBJ2-5, with 10 bases aligning to TRBD2. The CDR3 runs to 13 residues. Per the germline V gene, CDR1 is DFQATT and CDR2 is SNEGSKA (reference sequence). V gave up 6 bases and J gave up 5 bases; unmatched junction bases: 6. The CDR3 protein is CSAHPSGSETQYF. CDR3 in DNA: TGCAGTGCCCACCCTAGCGGGAGTGAGACCCAGTACTTC.

The CDR3 region is CASSLASGVPFGYTF. The CDR3 nucleotides read TGTGCCAGCAGCTTAGCGTCGGGGGTGCCCTTTGGCTACACCTTC. The V call is TRBV7-9, the J call TRBJ1-2; D is possibly TRBD1 (5 bases). This CDR3 has 15 amino acids. Germline assignment: CDR1 SEHNR and CDR2 FQNEAQ (reference sequence). The germline V and J ends were trimmed by 0 bases and 7 bases, with 15 bases remaining between them.

In its sample, this clonotype was seen many times. The chain uses TRBV12-3 or TRBV12-4 and TRBJ2-1; D is possibly TRBD1 (6 bases). Between the trimmed V and J ends, which lost 8 bases and 5 bases, there was a span of 22 bases. The CDR3 consists of 16 residues. The CDR3 DNA follows: TGTGCCAGCTCCTTCTCCCCCACAGGGTGGGACAATGAGCAGTTCTTC. The encoded protein is CASSFSPTGWDNEQFF.

This clonotype was seen a few times. V gene TRBV2 combines with J gene TRBJ2-3, with D perhaps being TRBD1 or TRBD2 (5 bases each). Germline V gene sequence: CDR1 SNHLY, CDR2 FYNNEI. V dropped 3 bases and J dropped 6 bases, with 16 bases sitting between them. The CDR3 length is 15 residues. The CDR3 coding sequence is TGTGCCAGCAGTGACCGAGAACGGGGCCCGGATACGCAGTATTTT. Translation gives CASSDRERGPDTQYF.

V gene TRBV2 combines with J gene TRBJ2-1, with D possibly matching TRBD2 (7 bases). Germline lookup yields CDR1 SNHLY and CDR2 FYNNEI. Deletions cut 4 bases from V and 0 bases from J, with 16 bases between. This CDR3 region has 17 residues. Written as DNA, the CDR3 is TGTGCCAGCAGTGCCCGAGGGGGGGCCTACTCCTACAATGAGCAGTTCTTC. Amino acid sequence: CASSARGGAYSYNEQFF.

This chain links TRBV7-2 with TRBJ2-7, with TRBD2 matching 10 bases. The CDR3 sequence is 14 residues long. Trimming removed 3 bases from V and 6 bases from J; junction bases left unmatched: 5. Per the germline V gene, CDR1 is SGHTA and CDR2 is FQGNSA. The CDR3 nucleotides are TGTGCCAGCAGCTTCAGTACTAGCGGGATCGAGCAGTACTTC. Protein: CASSFSTSGIEQYF.

This clonotype was detected only a few times. The junction and the germline gene differ at one end; a read error may be behind it. The V call is TRBV6-5, the J call TRBJ2-7, with 11 bases fitting TRBD2. Looked up from germline, CDR1 is MNHEY and CDR2 is SVGAGI. CDR3 length: 15 amino acids. The DNA of the CDR3 is TGTACCAGCAGTTACCGACTAGCGGGATGGTACGAGCAGTACTTC. It codes for CTSSYRLAGWYEQYF.

The chain employs TRBV27 and TRBJ2-7, with 7 bases fitting TRBD2. Germline V gene sequence: CDR1 MNHEY, CDR2 SMNVEV (reference sequence). The CDR3 covers 14 residues. Germline trimming cut 3 bases from V and 2 bases from J; bases unmatched to any gene: 4. CDR3 amino acids: CASSFRGLTYEQYF. The DNA of the CDR3 is TGTGCCAGCAGTTTTCGGGGACTAACCTACGAGCAGTACTTC.

This clonotype was detected only a few times. The V call is TRBV28, the J call TRBJ2-7; D is possibly TRBD2 (6 bases). Deletions cut 6 bases from V and 2 bases from J, with 17 bases between. Germline V gene sequence: CDR1 MDHEN, CDR2 SYDVKM. This CDR3 has 15 residues. The CDR3 loop is CASSSGGREPYEQYF. The CDR3 DNA follows: TGTGCCAGCAGCTCTGGCGGGCGGGAACCCTACGAGCAGTACTTC.

This clonotype was found many times. The V call is TRBV4-1, the J call TRBJ2-2; D possibly corresponds to TRBD1 (5 bases). CDR3 length: 16 amino acids. Per the germline V gene, CDR1 is MGHRA and CDR2 is YSYEKL. Trimming left V 1 base short and J 1 base short, with 10 bases between. The CDR3 nucleotides are TGCGCCAGCAGCCAAGTCTGGCAGGGGAACACCGGGGAGCTGTTTTTT. Residues: CASSQVWQGNTGELFF.

V and J are TRBV7-8 and TRBJ2-1; 11 positions match TRBD2. CDR1 is SGHVS and CDR2 is FQNEAQ in the germline V gene. The CDR3 runs 16 residues. J was trimmed by 6 bases and V by 1 base; bases with no gene match: 5. This chain's CDR3 is CASSLVASGRLNEQFF. The CDR3 DNA is TGTGCCAGCAGCTTAGTGGCTAGCGGGAGGCTCAATGAGCAGTTCTTC.

This clonotype was found many times. The chain combines TRBV20-1 with TRBJ2-5; D uncertain. This CDR3 is 12 amino acids long. Germline CDR1 reads DFQATT; CDR2 reads SNEGSKA (reference sequence). The germline V and J ends were trimmed by 4 bases and 3 bases, with 9 bases remaining between them. CDR3 bases: TGCAGTGCTACTACAGAAAAAGAGACCCAGTACTTC. This translates into CSATTEKETQYF.

This clonotype occurred a few times. This rearrangement joins TRBV29-1 to TRBJ2-7; 7 bases are shared with TRBD2. There are 12 residues in the CDR3. V was pared by 4 bases and J by 2 bases, with 2 bases of the junction left unmatched. Germline values: CDR1 SQVTM, CDR2 ANQGSEA. The CDR3 DNA reads TGCAGCGTTGGGGAGGGAGCCTACGAGCAGTACTTC. It yields the protein CSVGEGAYEQYF.

The chain carries TRBV20-1 and TRBJ2-3; 8 positions agree with TRBD2. CDR1 is DFQATT and CDR2 is SNEGSKA in the germline V gene (reference sequence). Losses at the gene ends were 3 bases for V and 3 bases for J; bases not matched to a gene: 14. The CDR3 has 17 residues. The CDR3 bases are TGCAGTGCTAGGCCTCTAAAACTAGCGGTTTGGACAGATACGCAGTATTTT. It codes for CSARPLKLAVWTDTQYF.

This rearrangement joins TRBV28 to TRBJ2-1; 10 bases line up with TRBD1. CDR1 and CDR2 from the germline V gene are MDHEN and SYDVKM. J lost 9 bases, V lost 5 bases, and 10 bases had no gene match. The CDR3 totals 15 residues. The CDR3 sequence: CASSAPGQGKGEQFF. DNA of the CDR3: TGTGCCAGCAGTGCGCCGGGACAGGGGAAGGGTGAGCAGTTCTTC.

The chain employs TRBV20-1 and TRBJ2-5; TRBD2 matches at 10 bases. The germline V gene encodes CDR1 DFQATT and CDR2 SNEGSKA (reference sequence). V shed 6 bases and J 5 bases; nucleotides not matched to a gene: 9. The CDR3 consists of 14 residues. In nucleotides, the CDR3 is TGCAGTGCCATTTTAGGACTAGCGGTTGAGACCCAGTACTTC. Residues: CSAILGLAVETQYF.

This chain uses TRBV28 with TRBJ1-6, with TRBD1 matching over 7 bases. The CDR3 sequence is 16 residues long. The V and J ends lost 5 bases and 9 bases, in that order; junction bases with no gene match: 13. Germline-derived CDR1 and CDR2 are MDHEN and SYDVKM. The CDR3 sequence: CASSPGTGALGSPLHF. DNA of the CDR3: TGTGCCAGCAGTCCGGGAACAGGGGCCCTCGGTTCACCCCTCCACTTT. The variable domain in full, with the rest retrieved from reference TRBV28 and TRBJ1-6, is DVKVTQSSRYLVKRTGEKVFLECVQDMDHENMFWYRQDPGLGLRLIYFSYDVKMKEKGDIPEGYSVSREKKERFSLILESASTNQTSMYLCASSPGTGALGSPLHFGNGTRLTVT.

In this sample, this clonotype turned up many times. The chain joins TRBV29-1 to TRBJ2-2; D is uncertain. V was trimmed by 1 base and J by 7 bases, leaving 10 bases between them. In germline, CDR1 is SQVTM, CDR2 ANQGSEA. This CDR3 comprises 13 residues. The CDR3 region has the DNA TGCAGCGTTGAAGCCCCCGACCACGGGGAGCTGTTTTTT. It encodes CSVEAPDHGELFF.

The chain links TRBV11-2 to TRBJ2-1; no reliable D call. Trimming stripped 5 bases from V and 9 bases from J, with 11 bases between. The germline V gene encodes CDR1 SGHAT and CDR2 FQNNGV. CDR3 length: 12 amino acids. The DNA of the CDR3 is TGTGCCAGCAGCCGGACCGTGGGTGAGCAGTTCTTC. Protein product: CASSRTVGEQFF.

This clonotype has only a few counts. This chain connects TRBV20-1 to TRBJ2-7, with D possibly TRBD2 on 5 matching bases. Germline values: CDR1 DFQATT, CDR2 SNEGSKA (reference sequence). V was trimmed by 4 bases and J by 7 bases, leaving 17 bases between them. The CDR3 totals 13 residues. CDR3 protein: CSATLTRDWEQYF. The CDR3 nucleotides read TGCAGTGCTACTCTAACACGGGATTGGGAGCAGTACTTC.

The CDR3 sequence: CASSLSDTRLDGYTF. CDR3 DNA sequence: TGTGCCAGCAGCTTATCGGACACCCGGCTGGATGGCTACACCTTC. The chain combines TRBV7-2 with TRBJ1-2; D is perhaps TRBD1 (5 bases). From germline, CDR1 is SGHTA and CDR2 FQGNSA. This CDR3 spans 15 amino acids. Trimming took off 2 bases at V and 6 bases at J, with 16 bases between the two ends.

The chain carries TRBV5-6 and TRBJ1-2, with 8 bases matching TRBD1. This CDR3 has 14 residues. Germline V gives CDR1 SGHDT, CDR2 YYEEEE. V trimming: 2 bases; J trimming: 3 bases; junction bases outside the gene matches: 3. CDR3 sequence: CASSFETGDYGYTF. As DNA, the CDR3 is TGTGCCAGCAGCTTCGAGACAGGGGACTATGGCTACACCTTC.

This rearrangement joins TRBV4-2 to TRBJ2-5, with D perhaps TRBD2 (5 bases). This CDR3 is 18 amino acids long. CDR1 and CDR2 (germline): LGHNA, YNFKEQ. Trimming took off 1 base at V and 4 bases at J, with 22 bases between the two ends. CDR3 in DNA: TGTGCCAGCAGCCAAGCTATCGGGCGGGCAGGTTGGGGAGAGACCCAGTACTTC. Protein sequence: CASSQAIGRAGWGETQYF.

V and J are TRBV27 and TRBJ2-1, with TRBD2 matching over 11 bases. CDR3 length: 12 amino acids. The V segment lost 10 bases and the J segment 9 bases; nucleotides outside the gene matches: 5. The germline gives CDR1 MNHEY, CDR2 SMNVEV (reference sequence). In DNA form, the CDR3 reads TGTGCCACCACTAGCGGGAGTCTTGAGCAGTTCTTC. It translates to CATTSGSLEQFF.

In this sample, this clonotype turned up a few times. This chain uses TRBV4-1 with TRBJ2-1; 11 bases fit TRBD2. Germline CDR1 reads MGHRA; CDR2 reads YSYEKL. CDR3 length: 16 amino acids. The V segment lost 2 bases and the J segment 9 bases; nucleotides outside the gene matches: 9. CDR3 coding DNA: TGCGCCAGCAGCCAAAAACTAGCGGGAGAATTAACTGAGCAGTTCTTC. This codes for CASSQKLAGELTEQFF.

This clonotype was recorded a few times. The rearrangement joins TRBV7-3 to TRBJ2-3; TRBD2 matches at 8 bases. This CDR3 has 15 residues. CDR1 and CDR2 (germline): SGHTA, FQGTGA. V gave up 2 bases and J gave up 2 bases; unmatched junction bases: 3. CDR3 in amino acids: CASSLEGLVTDTQYF. CDR3 sequence (DNA): TGTGCCAGCAGCTTAGAGGGACTAGTCACAGATACGCAGTATTTT.